Included here is one T cell receptor (beta chain) sequence, with context. The record originates from a study of blood T cell repertoires in COVID-19. Study-level background: Some COVID-19 samples were acute and others convalescent; all came from the United States, Italy and Spain. PBMCs, B-cell-depleted T cells, or T cells provided the cDNA or gDNA that made up the material.

The method was immunoSEQ multiplex PCR; TCRdb's version includes in-frame clones alone and lacks a portion of them. The sample includes nearly 200,000 clones, almost 85% seen only once; the top ten take roughly 5%. Germline loops: CDR1 ENHRY, CDR2 SYGVKD. The CDR3 consists of 16 residues. V lost 6 bases and J lost 2; bases outside the gene matches: 12. The origin of this receptor is a woman aged 70-85 years with active or convalescent COVID-19. The sequenced material came from peripheral blood. This chain joins TRBV10-3 and TRBJ1-1, with TRBD1 identical over 7 bases. DNA for the CDR3: TGTGCCATCAGACCCGGCGCGAGACAGGGAAACACTGAAGCTTTCTTT. It encodes CAIRPGARQGNTEAFF.